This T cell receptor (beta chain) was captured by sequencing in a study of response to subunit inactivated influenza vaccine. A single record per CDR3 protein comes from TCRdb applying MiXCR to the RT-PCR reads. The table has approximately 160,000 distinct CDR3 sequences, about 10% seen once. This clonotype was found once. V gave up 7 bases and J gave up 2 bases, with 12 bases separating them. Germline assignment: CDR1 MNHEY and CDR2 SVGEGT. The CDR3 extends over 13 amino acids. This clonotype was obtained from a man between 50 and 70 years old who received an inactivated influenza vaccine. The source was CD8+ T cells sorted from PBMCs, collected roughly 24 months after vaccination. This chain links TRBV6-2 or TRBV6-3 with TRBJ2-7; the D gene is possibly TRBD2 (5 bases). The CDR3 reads CASTDGEPYEQYF. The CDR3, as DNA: TGTGCCAGCACCGACGGGGAGCCCTACGAGCAGTACTTC.